A single sample is the source of the 10 T cell receptor beta chains below, sequenced in a study of metastatic and nonmetastatic thyroid tumors (dated by TCRdb to about 2020). Libraries were constructed by PCR. Sequencer: Illumina HiSeq 4000. TCRdb's own reprocessing of the public reads used fastp at Q25 and MiXCR and kept productive beta chains. The sample table holds approximately 12,000 clones, of which around 33% were seen once. Around 12% of the sample is in the top ten clones. Before undergoing thyroid surgery, none of the patients had been given any kind of treatment. The sequenced sample was tumor tissue. The receptors here all came from a male donor with papillary thyroid cancer or a benign thyroid nodule (not recorded which). Some clones in this sample may be carry-over from other donors' samples.

In its sample, this clone is medium-sized. The chain has TRBV12-3 or TRBV12-4 and TRBJ1-5; no reliable D call. Trimming removed 5 bases from V and 3 bases from J, with 8 bases in between. CDR3 size: 13 residues. The CDR3 sequence: CASSKTYNQPQHF. CDR3 nucleotide sequence: TGTGCCAGCAGTAAAACCTACAATCAGCCCCAGCATTTT.

The genes are TRBV6-1 and TRBJ1-1; D is possibly TRBD1 (6 bases). The V gene's germline CDR1 is MNHNS and CDR2 SASEGT. Deletions cut 3 bases from V and 4 bases from J, with 9 bases between. The CDR3 has 13 amino acids. The CDR3 region is CASSERGFTEAFF. As DNA, the CDR3 is TGTGCCAGCAGTGAGAGGGGGTTCACTGAAGCTTTCTTT.

The chain couples TRBV7-9 to TRBJ2-7; maybe TRBD1 (6 bases). CDR3 length: 14 residues. V was clipped by 5 bases and J by 2 bases, with 13 bases between them. The germline CDR1 and CDR2 sequences are SEHNR and FQNEAQ (reference sequence). The chain's CDR3 is CASSLGRGAYEQYF. In DNA, the CDR3 is TGTGCCAGCAGCCTGGGCAGGGGAGCCTACGAGCAGTACTTC. The variable domain in full, completed from reference TRBV7-9 and TRBJ2-7, reads DTGVSQNPRHKITKRGQNVTFRCDPISEHNRLYWYRQTLGQGPEFLTYFQNEAQLEKSRLLSDRFSAERPKGSFSTLEIQRTEQGDSAMYLCASSLGRGAYEQYFGPGTRLTVT.

The chain links TRBV24-1 to TRBJ2-1, with 11 nucleotides matching TRBD2. Germline CDR1 is KGHDR and CDR2 is SFDVKD. With V trimmed by 3 bases and J by 4 bases, 1 base remained unmatched. The CDR3 covers 15 residues. DNA for the CDR3: TGTGCCACCAGTGATGGGACTAGCGGTTACAATGAGCAGTTCTTC. Translating it yields CATSDGTSGYNEQFF.

In this sample, this clone turned up a few times. Here the CDR3 reads CATSRGRGYEQYF. CDR3 in DNA: TGTGCCACCAGCAGAGGCAGGGGCTACGAGCAGTACTTC. The rearrangement links TRBV15 to TRBJ2-7; D perhaps matches TRBD1 (6 bases). The CDR3 is 13 residues long. Between the trimmed V and J ends, which lost 1 base and 3 bases, there was a span of 7 bases. The germline V gene encodes CDR1 LNHNV and CDR2 YYDKDF (reference sequence).

The table lists this clone with a few counts. J is TRBJ1-1 and V is TRBV6-2 or TRBV6-3, with D unresolved. Between the trimmed V and J ends, which lost 5 bases and 3 bases, there was a span of 7 bases. Looked up from germline, CDR1 is MNHEY and CDR2 is SVGEGT. CDR3 length: 12 residues. CDR3 DNA sequence: TGTGCCAGCAGTCTCCCGTACACTGAAGCTTTCTTT. It encodes CASSLPYTEAFF.

V and J are TRBV29-1 and TRBJ1-2, with a possible D match to TRBD1 (6 bases). The V end was cut by 7 bases, the J end by 4 bases, with 16 bases between. The CDR3 is made up of 13 amino acids. Germline V gene lookup returns CDR1 SQVTM and CDR2 ANQGSEA. The CDR3 reads CSAGAGQTYGYTF. CDR3 DNA sequence: TGCAGCGCCGGAGCCGGACAGACCTATGGCTACACCTTC.

This clone has only a few counts. The chain has TRBV11-2 and TRBJ2-7; 8 nucleotides agree with TRBD2. This CDR3 spans 14 amino acids. V dropped 6 bases and J dropped 6; count of bases not matched to a gene: 10. Germline-derived CDR1 and CDR2 are SGHAT and FQNNGV. The CDR3 DNA reads as TGTGCCAGCAGTAGGAGCGGGAGTATAGGCGAGCAGTACTTC. It specifies CASSRSGSIGEQYF. Full variable domain (remainder filled in from reference TRBV11-2 and TRBJ2-7): EAGVAQSPRYKIIEKRQSVAFWCNPISGHATLYWYQQILGQGPKLLIQFQNNGVVDDSQLPKDRFSAERLKGVDSTLKIQPAKLEDSAVYLCASSRSGSIGEQYFGPGTRLTVT.

This clone was seen more than once but under ten times. The chain carries TRBV28 and TRBJ1-5, with TRBD1 identical over 8 bases. Trimming removed 6 bases from V and 4 bases from J; junction bases left unmatched: 8. The CDR3 is 15 amino acids. Germline lookup yields CDR1 MDHEN and CDR2 SYDVKM. CDR3 amino acids: CASSRDRRGNQPQHF. As DNA, the CDR3 is TGTGCCAGCAGCAGGGACAGGCGGGGGAATCAGCCCCAGCATTTT. Complete variable domain (other parts from reference TRBV28 and TRBJ1-5): DVKVTQSSRYLVKRTGEKVFLECVQDMDHENMFWYRQDPGLGLRLIYFSYDVKMKEKGDIPEGYSVSREKKERFSLILESASTNQTSMYLCASSRDRRGNQPQHFGDGTRLSIL.

This clone was recorded a few times. The chain recombines TRBV19 with TRBJ2-1, with a tentative D call TRBD1 (6 bases). The germline gives CDR1 LNHDA, CDR2 SQIVND (reference sequence). Trimming shortened V by 11 bases and J by 7 bases, and 21 bases separated the two germline ends. There are 14 residues in the CDR3. CDR3 sequence: CACMGRGFGNEQFF. In DNA form, the CDR3 reads TGTGCCTGTATGGGCAGGGGCTTTGGGAATGAGCAGTTCTTC.